Below are 16 T cell receptor beta chains sequenced from a single sample in a study of shared clonotypes between healthy human individuals. Sequencing used immunoSEQ multiplex PCR; TCRdb keeps in-frame clones, though not all of them. The sample carries about 1.4 million clones, 95% to 97% recorded once. Sequencing was done on a sample of naive CD4+ T cells sorted from blood. This sample's subset: CD45RA+ positively selected. The receptors shown here come from a man younger than 45 in good health.

This clone has just one count. This chain uses TRBV19 with TRBJ2-7, with TRBD1 matching over 8 bases. CDR1 is LNHDA, CDR2 SQIVND, per germline (reference sequence). With V trimmed by 3 bases and J by 3 bases, 4 bases remained unmatched. The CDR3 covers 14 residues. CDR3 DNA: TGTGCCAGTAGTATGGCAGGGGGCATCTACGAGCAGTACTTC. Protein product: CASSMAGGIYEQYF.

The chain combines TRBV25-1 with TRBJ2-2, with TRBD1 identical over 7 bases. J was trimmed by 6 bases and V by 0 bases; bases with no gene match: 10. There are 17 residues in the CDR3. Germline V gene data show CDR1 as MGHDK and CDR2 as SYGVNS. CDR3 sequence: CASSEYMTGIKAGELFF. Written as DNA, the CDR3 is TGTGCCAGCAGTGAATATATGACAGGGATCAAGGCCGGGGAGCTGTTTTTT.

The chain has TRBV2 and TRBJ2-5; maybe TRBD2 (5 bases). The CDR3 sequence is 14 residues long. Per the germline V gene, CDR1 is SNHLY and CDR2 is FYNNEI. The V and J ends lost 6 bases and 3 bases respectively, with 14 bases between them. DNA of the CDR3: TGTGCCAGCAGGCTCCTAGCTGCAAAAGAGACCCAGTACTTC. It codes for CASRLLAAKETQYF.

The genes are TRBV7-2 and TRBJ2-3; D is unresolved. The CDR3 has 15 residues. The V and J ends lost 1 base and 3 bases respectively, with 11 bases between them. The germline CDR1 and CDR2 sequences are SGHTA and FQGNSA. The DNA for the CDR3 is TGTGCCAGCAGCTTAGGACCGCCAGGAACAGATACGCAGTATTTT. It yields the protein CASSLGPPGTDTQYF.

The chain is built from TRBV27 and TRBJ2-7, with D uncertain. This CDR3 has 15 amino acids. The germline V gene has CDR1 MNHEY and CDR2 SMNVEV (reference sequence). V was cut by 0 bases and J by 6 bases, with 15 bases left in between. The CDR3, as DNA: TGTGCCAGCAGTTTATCCCGACTGAGTTTGGGCGAGCAGTACTTC. Its translation: CASSLSRLSLGEQYF.

The chain employs TRBV9 and TRBJ2-3; D not certain. V was cut by 4 bases and J by 1 base, with 13 bases left in between. Per the germline V gene, CDR1 is SGDLS and CDR2 is YYNGEE. This CDR3 region has 15 residues. CDR3 residues: CASSPLGGGTDTQYF. In DNA, the CDR3 is TGTGCCAGCAGCCCCCTAGGCGGCGGCACAGATACGCAGTATTTT.

The chain has TRBV7-9 and TRBJ2-1; TRBD2 matches 11 bases. The CDR3 length is 16 residues. Germline V CDR1 and CDR2: SEHNR, FQNEAQ (reference sequence). With V trimmed by 3 bases and J by 6 bases, 7 bases remained unmatched. The CDR3 is CASSLTSGKDFNEQFF. CDR3 bases: TGTGCCAGCAGCTTGACTAGCGGGAAAGATTTCAATGAGCAGTTCTTC.

The chain joins TRBV7-6 to TRBJ2-1, with 8 bases identical to TRBD1. CDR1 SGHVS and CDR2 FNYEAQ come from the germline V gene. Unmatched junction bases numbered 11, after V lost 2 bases and J lost 2 bases. This CDR3 is 18 amino acids long. The CDR3 DNA follows: TGTGCCAGCAGCTTAACCTGGCGGGACAGGAAAACCTACAATGAGCAGTTCTTC. Translated, it gives CASSLTWRDRKTYNEQFF.

Here the CDR3 DNA reads TGTGCCAGCAGCGTAGGGGGAACTCCCTCCTATAACACTGAAGCTTTCTTT. This translates into CASSVGGTPSYNTEAFF. This chain joins TRBV9 and TRBJ1-1, with D unclear. Germline V gene data show CDR1 as SGDLS and CDR2 as YYNGEE. Trimming cost V 0 bases and J 2 bases, with 17 bases left between them. The CDR3 consists of 17 residues.

The chain joins TRBV5-1 to TRBJ1-1; maybe TRBD1 (6 bases). Germline CDR1 and CDR2: SGHRS and YFSETQ. This CDR3 has 16 amino acids. Trimming took off 4 bases at V and 0 bases at J, with 16 bases between the two ends. CDR3 residues: CASSAEPTGLNTEAFF. The CDR3 region has the DNA TGCGCCAGCAGCGCCGAACCGACAGGTTTGAACACTGAAGCTTTCTTT.

This rearrangement joins TRBV7-3 to TRBJ2-3; D is perhaps TRBD2 (5 bases). From germline, CDR1 is SGHTA and CDR2 FQGTGA. Deletions cut 8 bases from V and 2 bases from J, with 8 bases between. CDR3 length: 12 amino acids. The CDR3 DNA sequence: TGTGCCAGCGGAGGCGCCACAGATACGCAGTATTTT. Amino acids: CASGGATDTQYF.

The chain joins TRBV6-6 to TRBJ2-3; 10 nucleotides line up with TRBD1. The CDR3 runs 15 residues. Trimming took 7 bases from V and 7 from J; bases not matched to a gene: 11. Germline values: CDR1 MNHNY, CDR2 SVGAGI (reference sequence). CDR3 DNA: TGTGCCAGCACCCCGGGACAGGGGTCAAGACATACGCAGTATTTT. Translated: CASTPGQGSRHTQYF.

The rearrangement uses TRBV10-3 and TRBJ1-3, with 9 bases lining up with TRBD1. Germline V gene data show CDR1 as ENHRY and CDR2 as SYGVKD. This CDR3 is built from 17 residues. Losses at the gene ends were 2 bases for V and 0 bases for J; bases not matched to a gene: 5. The CDR3 sequence is CAISEGQGYDSGNTIYF. CDR3 DNA sequence: TGTGCCATCAGTGAGGGACAGGGGTACGACTCTGGAAACACCATATATTTT.

The sample holds one count of this clone. The chain recombines TRBV10-3 with TRBJ2-7; a possible D gene is TRBD2 (7 bases). CDR1 is ENHRY and CDR2 is SYGVKD in the germline V gene. The CDR3 spans 15 residues. V was cut by 2 bases and J by 4 bases, with 15 bases left in between. CDR3 in amino acids: CAISERGGTTYEQYF. The CDR3 DNA follows: TGTGCCATCAGTGAGAGGGGGGGGACTACTTACGAGCAGTACTTC.

The count of this clone is one. J is TRBJ2-5 and V is TRBV19, with TRBD1 matching 9 bases. Germline V gene lookup returns CDR1 LNHDA and CDR2 SQIVND (reference sequence). The CDR3 loop spans 16 amino acids. V trimming: 5 bases; J trimming: 2 bases; junction bases outside the gene matches: 9. CDR3 coding DNA: TGTGCCAGTAGTCCATGGACAGGGGCTGGGCAAGAGACCCAGTACTTC. It translates to CASSPWTGAGQETQYF.

The chain combines TRBV19 with TRBJ1-3; no reliable D call. Germline V gene data show CDR1 as LNHDA and CDR2 as SQIVND (reference sequence). The length of the CDR3 is 11 residues. The germline V and J ends were trimmed by 9 bases and 4 bases, with 7 bases remaining between them. Here the CDR3 DNA reads TGTGCCAGCCGGGAAGGAAACACCATATATTTT. It encodes CASREGNTIYF.